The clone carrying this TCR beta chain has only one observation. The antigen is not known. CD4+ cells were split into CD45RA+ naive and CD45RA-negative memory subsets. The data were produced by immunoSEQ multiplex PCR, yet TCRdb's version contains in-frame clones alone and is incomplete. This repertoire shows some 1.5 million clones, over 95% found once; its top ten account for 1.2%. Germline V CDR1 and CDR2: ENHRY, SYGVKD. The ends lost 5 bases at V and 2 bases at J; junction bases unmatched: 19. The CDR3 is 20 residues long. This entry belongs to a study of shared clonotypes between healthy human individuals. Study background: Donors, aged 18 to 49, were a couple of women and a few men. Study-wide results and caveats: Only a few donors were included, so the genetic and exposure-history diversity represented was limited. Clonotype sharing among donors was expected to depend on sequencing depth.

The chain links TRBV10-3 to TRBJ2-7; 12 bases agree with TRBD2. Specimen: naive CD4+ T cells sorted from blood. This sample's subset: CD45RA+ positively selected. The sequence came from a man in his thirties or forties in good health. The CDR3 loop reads CAISSPFPGLAGTSPYEQYF. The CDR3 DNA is TGTGCCATCAGTTCCCCCTTCCCCGGACTAGCGGGAACCTCTCCCTACGAGCAGTACTTC.